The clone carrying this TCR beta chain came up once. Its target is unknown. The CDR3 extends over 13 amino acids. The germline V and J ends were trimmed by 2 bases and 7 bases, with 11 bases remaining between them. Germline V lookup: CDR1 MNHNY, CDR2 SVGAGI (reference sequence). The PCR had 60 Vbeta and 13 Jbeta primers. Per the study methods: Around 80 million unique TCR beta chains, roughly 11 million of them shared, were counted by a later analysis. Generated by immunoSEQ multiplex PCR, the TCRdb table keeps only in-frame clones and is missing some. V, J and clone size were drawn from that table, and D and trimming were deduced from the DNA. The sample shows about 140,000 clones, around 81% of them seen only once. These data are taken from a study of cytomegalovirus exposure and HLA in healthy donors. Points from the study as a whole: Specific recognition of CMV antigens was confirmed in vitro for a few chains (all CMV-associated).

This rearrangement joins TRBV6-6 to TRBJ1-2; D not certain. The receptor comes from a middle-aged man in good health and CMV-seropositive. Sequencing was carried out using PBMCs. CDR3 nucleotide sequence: TGTGCCAGCAGTTACGAGGGTCTGGGTGGCTACACCTTC. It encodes CASSYEGLGGYTF.